This T cell receptor (beta chain) was identified during a study of blood T cells in healthy people across ages. Whole-study findings and limits: Both naive CD4+ cell counts and diversity were greater in long-lived donors than in aged donors.

Comments on this clonotype: Its antigen is unidentified.

Primers used in a second PCR of roughly 7 to 11 cycles were a sample-barcoded 5' primer and a J-beta primer mix. In TCRdb, the 5' RACE reads were re-called with MiXCR into one record per CDR3 protein. Of more than 650,000 distinct CDR3 sequences listed, 20% to 25% are singletons. Germline CDR1 reads MDHEN; CDR2 reads SYDVKM. Trimming cost V 7 bases and J 6 bases; bases outside gene matches: 10. This CDR3 is built from 14 residues. The receptor was isolated from a man aged 65-85 years in good health. V gene TRBV28 combines with J gene TRBJ1-2; 8 positions agree with TRBD1. Source material: blood. The CDR3 here is CASIRTGQDHGYTF. CDR3 DNA: TGTGCCAGCATACGGACAGGGCAGGACCATGGCTACACCTTC.